This T cell receptor beta chain was sequenced in a study of post-analysis software for immune sequencing data. The overall study: Multiple sclerosis in the patients followed relapsing-remitting, secondary progressive and progressive-relapsing courses.

The germline V and J ends were trimmed by 3 bases and 9 bases, with 18 bases remaining between them. The CDR3 totals 16 residues. Germline V gene data show CDR1 as MDHEN and CDR2 as SYDVKM. Study findings and constraints: Pronounced co-clustering by F measure was evident among identically batched samples. Compared with controls, patients showed significantly lower normalized Chao1 diversity. Among about 5 TRBV segments more frequent in patients than controls were TRBV5-6, TRBV5-1 and TRBV20-1.

Worth noting for this clonotype: Its antigen is as yet unknown.

Researchers reported that TCR beta cDNA libraries carried unique molecular identifiers. Between about 0.85 and 11 million T cells gave rise to some 490,000 cDNA molecules. MiXCR, applied by TCRdb to the PCR reads, yields one record per CDR3 protein. The sample has hundreds of thousands of distinct CDR3 sequences, about 32% seen once. The TCR originated in a girl aged 10 to 17 with multiple sclerosis. V and J are TRBV28 and TRBJ1-6; a possible D gene is TRBD1 (5 bases). Material: blood. The CDR3 sequence: CASSFKPREVGSPLHF. DNA for the CDR3: TGTGCCAGCAGTTTTAAGCCCAGGGAGGTCGGTTCACCCCTCCACTTT. The full variable domain, completed using reference TRBV28 and TRBJ1-6, is DVKVTQSSRYLVKRTGEKVFLECVQDMDHENMFWYRQDPGLGLRLIYFSYDVKMKEKGDIPEGYSVSREKKERFSLILESASTNQTSMYLCASSFKPREVGSPLHFGNGTRLTVT.